What follows are 10 T cell receptor beta chains derived from one specimen sequenced in a study of naive and memory T cell subsets. Study-level findings and limits: Naive repertoires, especially CD8, held a few larger clonotypes, possibly memory cells re-expressing CD45RA.

Both TRBC1 and TRBC2 were covered by a beta constant-region primer of two equimolar oligonucleotides. Ligated cDNA was amplified by four rounds of PCR with nested alpha and beta constant-region primers and SP2. TCRdb re-analysed the UMI-ligation and nested PCR reads in MiXCR, keeping a single row per CDR3 protein. The sample carries 150,000 or so distinct CDR3 sequences, 22% recorded once. These receptors have no identified antigens. Sequencing input: naive CD4+ T cells from blood. The receptors shown here come from a human donor in good health.

This clonotype was seen a few times. The chain recombines TRBV6-5 with TRBJ2-6, with 7 bases aligning to TRBD1. Germline-derived CDR1 and CDR2 are MNHEY and SVGAGI. The CDR3 spans 22 residues. After removal of 0 bases from V and 4 bases from J, the junction contained 21 bases not matched to a gene. The CDR3 loop is CASSYSPQPDRIVLKGANVLTF. The DNA of the CDR3 is TGTGCCAGCAGTTACTCCCCGCAGCCGGACAGGATCGTGCTAAAGGGGGCCAACGTCCTGACTTTC.

The chain carries TRBV5-1 and TRBJ2-5; tentative D call: TRBD1 (6 bases). The germline V and J ends were trimmed by 0 bases and 7 bases, with 22 bases remaining between them. CDR3 length equals 17 residues. The germline V gene has CDR1 SGHRS and CDR2 YFSETQ. As DNA, the CDR3 is TGCGCCAGCAGCTTGGGTTTTGGGACACCCCAATCCGGGACCCAGTACTTC. It encodes CASSLGFGTPQSGTQYF.

This clonotype was counted many times. CDR3 sequence (DNA): TGTGCCAGCAGCTATCAAGCCTACGAGCAGTACTTC. Encoded protein: CASSYQAYEQYF. The chain carries TRBV28 and TRBJ2-7; the D is unclear. Germline CDR1 is MDHEN and CDR2 is SYDVKM. With 6 bases removed from V and 2 bases from J, the gap between germline ends came to 8 bases. The CDR3 extends over 12 amino acids.

Only a few counts were recorded for this clonotype. The chain joins TRBV20-1 to TRBJ2-7, with 8 bases fitting TRBD1. J lost 7 bases, V lost 1 base, and 6 bases had no gene match. Germline CDR1 and CDR2: DFQATT and SNEGSKA (reference sequence). The CDR3 totals 13 residues. The CDR3 sequence: CSARGGTGREQYF. The DNA of the CDR3 is TGCAGTGCTAGAGGTGGGACAGGTCGTGAGCAGTACTTC.

This clonotype was seen only a few times. DNA for the CDR3: TGTGCCAGCAGCTTAGGTTTCGGCTCCGCTGGCTACACCTTC. This sequence encodes CASSLGFGSAGYTF. The J gene is TRBJ1-2, the V gene TRBV7-2; D is ambiguous. CDR3 size: 14 residues. V was clipped by 1 base and J by 7 bases, with 13 bases between them. Germline CDR1 SGHTA, CDR2 FQGNSA.

This clonotype was seen a few times. The CDR3 here is CASSSLGGLNTEAFF. CDR3 DNA sequence: TGTGCCAGCAGCTCTTTGGGGGGGTTGAACACTGAAGCTTTCTTT. This chain uses TRBV7-9 with TRBJ1-1, with D possibly matching TRBD1 (5 bases). CDR3 size: 15 residues. Germline V gene lookup returns CDR1 SEHNR and CDR2 FQNEAQ (reference sequence). V was shortened by 4 bases and J by 0 bases, with 12 bases between the two germline ends.

This clonotype was counted at least ten times. The chain employs TRBV30 and TRBJ1-5; D not resolved. The ends were cut back, 0 bases at V and 4 bases at J, with 10 bases in the middle. Germline V CDR1 and CDR2: GTSNPN, SVGIG (reference sequence). The CDR3 consists of 14 residues. The CDR3 DNA sequence: TGTGCCTGGAGTGTCGGTAGAGATAATCAGCCCCAGCATTTT. Translation gives CAWSVGRDNQPQHF.

V and J are TRBV10-3 and TRBJ2-1; 13 nucleotides align to TRBD2. The germline gives CDR1 ENHRY, CDR2 SYGVKD. Trimming at V came to 10 bases and at J to 7 bases, leaving 7 bases not matched to a gene. The CDR3 loop spans 14 amino acids. For the CDR3, the DNA is TGTGCCACCATGGGGACTAGCGGGAAGAATGAGCAGTTCTTC. Residues: CATMGTSGKNEQFF.

In its sample, this clonotype was seen a few times. The chain uses TRBV7-3 and TRBJ2-1, with D perhaps TRBD2 (7 bases). The CDR3 spans 16 residues. V was pared by 1 base and J by 3 bases, with 13 bases between. Germline CDR1 and CDR2: SGHTA and FQGTGA. CDR3 loop: CASSLMGGALYNEQFF. The CDR3 DNA reads as TGTGCCAGCAGCTTAATGGGGGGGGCCCTCTACAATGAGCAGTTCTTC.

This clonotype was seen a handful of times. V usage is TRBV7-2 and J usage is TRBJ2-1; no definite D call. CDR3 length: 13 amino acids. Germline lookup yields CDR1 SGHTA and CDR2 FQGNSA. Trimming left V 2 bases short and J 5 bases short, with 7 bases between. The CDR3 reads CASSLRGDNEQFF. The CDR3 coding sequence is TGTGCCAGCAGCTTACGTGGGGACAATGAGCAGTTCTTC.